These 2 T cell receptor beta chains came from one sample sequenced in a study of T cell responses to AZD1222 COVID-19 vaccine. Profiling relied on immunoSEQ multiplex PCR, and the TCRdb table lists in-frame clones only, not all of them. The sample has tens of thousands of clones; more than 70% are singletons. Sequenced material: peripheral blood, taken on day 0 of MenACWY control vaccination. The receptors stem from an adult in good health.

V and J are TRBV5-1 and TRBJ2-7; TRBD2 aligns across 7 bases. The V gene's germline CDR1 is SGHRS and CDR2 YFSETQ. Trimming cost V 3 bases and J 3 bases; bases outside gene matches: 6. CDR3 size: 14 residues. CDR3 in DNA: TGCGCCAGCAGCTCCAGCGGGGAGGTCTACGAGCAGTACTTC. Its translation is CASSSSGEVYEQYF.

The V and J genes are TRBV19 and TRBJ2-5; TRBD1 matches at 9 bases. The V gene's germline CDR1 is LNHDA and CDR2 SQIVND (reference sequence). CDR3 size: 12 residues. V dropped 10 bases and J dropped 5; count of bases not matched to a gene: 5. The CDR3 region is CATGQGLETQYF. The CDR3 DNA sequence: TGTGCCACCGGACAGGGGCTGGAGACCCAGTACTTC. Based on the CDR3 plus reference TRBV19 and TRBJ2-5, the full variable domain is DGGITQSPKYLFRKEGQNVTLSCEQNLNHDAMYWYRQDPGQGLRLIYYSQIVNDFQKGDIAEGYSVSREKKESFPLTVTSAQKNPTAFYLCATGQGLETQYFGPGTRLLVL.